This T cell receptor (beta chain) originates from a study of post-analysis software for immune sequencing data. Study conclusions and caveats: Controls showed lower frequencies than patients for five TRBV segments, and TRBV5-6, TRBV5-1 and TRBV20-1 were among these. F measure grouped same-batch samples tightly together.

To note about this clonotype: Its antigen remains unidentified.

Tagging with unique molecular identifiers was a feature of the TCR beta cDNA libraries. One entry per CDR3 protein results from TCRdb running MiXCR on the PCR reads. The sample lists about 150,000 distinct CDR3 sequences, approximately 30% occurring once. The germline CDR1 and CDR2 sequences are MDHEN and SYDVKM. V was cut by 2 bases and J by 3 bases, with 8 bases left in between. The CDR3 totals 13 residues. The chain links TRBV28 to TRBJ2-7; D unresolved. This TCR was recovered from a girl aged 10 to 17 with multiple sclerosis. Sequencing input: blood. The CDR3 protein is CASSLDALYEQYF. CDR3 bases: TGTGCCAGCAGTTTAGACGCCCTCTACGAGCAGTACTTC.